Below, 30 T cell receptor beta chains from the same sample are listed, as sequenced in a study of T cell changes during pregnancy in multiple sclerosis. Here immunoSEQ multiplex PCR was the method, and the copy in TCRdb shows in-frame clones only, minus some. The top ten clones hold 7.5% to 10% of a sample with fewer than 20,000 clones, around 85% of them seen once. The sequencing here drew on CD8+ T cells from peripheral blood mononuclear cells, taken after pregnancy. These receptors were obtained from a female donor with multiple sclerosis, enrolled in a pregnancy study.

The chain carries TRBV4-1 and TRBJ2-2, with TRBD2 matching over 13 bases. With V trimmed by 1 base and J by 4 bases, 6 bases remained unmatched. Germline V gene sequence: CDR1 MGHRA, CDR2 YSYEKL. This CDR3 comprises 18 residues. CDR3 sequence (DNA): TGCGCCAGCAGCCAAGCACTAGCGGGGGGGTTTACCACCGGGGAGCTGTTTTTT. Its translation is CASSQALAGGFTTGELFF.

V is TRBV6-6 and J is TRBJ1-5; the D gene is possibly TRBD1 (5 bases). Trimming removed 11 bases from V and 6 bases from J, with 17 bases in between. This CDR3 has 13 residues. The V gene's germline CDR1 is MNHNY and CDR2 SVGAGI (reference sequence). CDR3 region: CAGNWGVGQPQHF. As DNA, the CDR3 is TGTGCCGGGAATTGGGGGGTAGGTCAGCCCCAGCATTTT.

The chain recombines TRBV6-5 with TRBJ1-1, with D uncertain. This CDR3 has 14 amino acids. The ends were cut back, 2 bases at V and 5 bases at J, with 12 bases in the middle. Germline CDR1 MNHEY, CDR2 SVGAGI. CDR3 nucleotides: TGTGCCAGCAGTTACACGGCGCGGAGGACTGAAGCTTTCTTT. This codes for CASSYTARRTEAFF.

This clone was seen only once. J is TRBJ2-1 and V is TRBV27; 7 bases agree with TRBD2. Germline CDR1 and CDR2: MNHEY and SMNVEV (reference sequence). This CDR3 comprises 17 residues. V shed 1 base and J 0 bases; nucleotides not matched to a gene: 6. CDR3 region: CASSLFGGGSSYNEQFF. The CDR3 DNA follows: TGTGCCAGCAGTTTATTTGGGGGGGGGAGCTCCTACAATGAGCAGTTCTTC.

The table lists this clone with a count of one. The chain employs TRBV28 and TRBJ2-5, with D perhaps matching TRBD2 (6 bases). Germline CDR1 MDHEN, CDR2 SYDVKM. Trimming removed 4 bases from V and 4 bases from J, with 19 bases in between. The CDR3 sequence is 16 residues long. The CDR3 loop reads CASSSEGLRAGETQYF. CDR3 nucleotide sequence: TGTGCCAGCAGTTCCGAGGGACTCCGAGCCGGAGAGACCCAGTACTTC.

The V call is TRBV19, the J call TRBJ2-2, with 8 positions matching TRBD2. This CDR3 has 15 residues. Germline V gives CDR1 LNHDA, CDR2 SQIVND (reference sequence). Trimming removed 5 bases from V and 6 bases from J; junction bases left unmatched: 8. The CDR3 DNA reads as TGTGCCAGTAGTTTGTCGGGGGGGCTCCCCGGGGAGCTGTTTTTT. Its protein product is CASSLSGGLPGELFF.

This clone was recorded a few times. The CDR3 DNA sequence: TGTGCCAGCAGTTTATCGAAAGGGCGGGTCTACGAGCAGTACTTC. Amino acid sequence: CASSLSKGRVYEQYF. This sequence joins TRBV27 and TRBJ2-7, with a weak D call TRBD2 (5 bases). CDR1 and CDR2 from the germline V gene are MNHEY and SMNVEV (reference sequence). Trimming removed 0 bases from V and 3 bases from J, with 12 bases in between. This CDR3 has 15 residues.

Written as DNA, the CDR3 is TGTGCCAGCAGCCCGGACAGCCTCTCTGGGGCCAACGTCCTGACTTTC. It codes for CASSPDSLSGANVLTF. The rearrangement links TRBV7-2 to TRBJ2-6, with D possibly being TRBD1 (6 bases). Trimming stripped 5 bases from V and 0 bases from J, with 11 bases between. The CDR3 extends over 16 amino acids. CDR1 is SGHTA and CDR2 is FQGNSA in the germline V gene.

The genes are TRBV27 and TRBJ2-7; weak D call: TRBD1 (7 bases). The ends were cut back, 7 bases at V and 7 bases at J, with 17 bases in the middle. Per germline, CDR1 MNHEY and CDR2 SMNVEV (reference sequence). This CDR3 has 13 residues. CDR3 amino acids: CASTAGQWMEQYF. Here the CDR3 DNA reads TGTGCCAGCACCGCGGGACAGTGGATGGAGCAGTACTTC.

The rearrangement uses TRBV7-3 and TRBJ2-1; TRBD2 aligns across 10 bases. The CDR3 consists of 15 residues. Germline assignment: CDR1 SGHTA and CDR2 FQGTGA. Germline trimming cut 3 bases from V and 4 bases from J; bases unmatched to any gene: 3. The CDR3 region is CASSFLAGDYNEQFF. Written as DNA, the CDR3 is TGTGCCAGCAGCTTTCTAGCGGGGGATTACAATGAGCAGTTCTTC.

The chain joins TRBV7-9 to TRBJ2-7, with D maybe TRBD2 (5 bases). Germline V gene sequence: CDR1 SEHNR, CDR2 FQNEAQ (reference sequence). Trimming stripped 1 base from V and 6 bases from J, with 7 bases between. The CDR3 runs to 12 residues. As DNA, the CDR3 is TGTGCCAGCAGCTTAGGACGGGGCGAGCAGTACTTC. It codes for CASSLGRGEQYF.

The CDR3 sequence is CAGGTGNQPQHF. CDR3 DNA: TGTGCCGGAGGGACAGGGAATCAGCCCCAGCATTTT. The chain joins TRBV30 to TRBJ1-5; the match to TRBD1 covers 9 bases. The V gene end was trimmed by 8 bases and the J gene end by 4 bases; junction bases not matched to a gene: 3. From germline, CDR1 is GTSNPN and CDR2 SVGIG (reference sequence). The CDR3 loop spans 12 amino acids.

This clone was detected a few times. This chain connects TRBV6-4 to TRBJ2-3; 8 bases align to TRBD2. The length of the CDR3 is 14 residues. Unmatched junction bases numbered 6, after V lost 5 bases and J lost 5 bases. CDR1 is MRHNA, CDR2 SNTAGT, per germline. The CDR3 sequence is CASSPGLGGDTQYF. The CDR3 DNA reads as TGTGCCAGCAGTCCGGGACTAGGGGGAGATACGCAGTATTTT.

The V and J genes are TRBV27 and TRBJ1-1; 9 bases fit TRBD1. V gave up 7 bases and J gave up 1 base; unmatched junction bases: 4. Germline CDR1 reads MNHEY; CDR2 reads SMNVEV (reference sequence). The CDR3 extends over 14 amino acids. The CDR3 DNA follows: TGTGCCAGCAAAACAGGGGGCGGGAACACTGAAGCTTTCTTT. Its translation is CASKTGGGNTEAFF.

This chain connects TRBV5-1 to TRBJ2-1; a weak D match, TRBD2 (5 bases). From germline, CDR1 is SGHRS and CDR2 YFSETQ. The length of the CDR3 is 15 residues. Trimming took 0 bases from V and 4 from J, leaving 11 bases between them. For the CDR3, the DNA is TGCGCCAGCAGCTTGGAAGCTTCGGGATACAATGAGCAGTTCTTC. This sequence encodes CASSLEASGYNEQFF. Full variable domain (outside the CDR3, taken from reference TRBV5-1 and TRBJ2-1): KAGVTQTPRYLIKTRGQQVTLSCSPISGHRSVSWYQQTPGQGLQFLFEYFSETQRNKGNFPGRFSGRQFSNSRSEMNVSTLELGDSALYLCASSLEASGYNEQFFGPGTRLTVL.

This chain connects TRBV6-1 to TRBJ2-7; the D is unclear. V lost 1 base and J 1 base, leaving 5 bases between the germline ends. Germline loops: CDR1 MNHNS, CDR2 SASEGT. The CDR3 covers 13 residues. Here the CDR3 DNA reads TGTGCCAGCAGTGAAGGAGTATCCTACGAGCAGTACTTC. Translating it yields CASSEGVSYEQYF.

This chain connects TRBV4-3 to TRBJ2-3, with D possibly being TRBD1 (6 bases). Per the germline V gene, CDR1 is LGHNA and CDR2 is YSLEER. CDR3 length: 16 residues. With 1 base removed from V and 2 bases from J, the gap between germline ends came to 13 bases. The CDR3 bases are TGCGCCAGCAGCCAAGGAGACAGGTTTACCACAGATACGCAGTATTTT. It encodes CASSQGDRFTTDTQYF.

This clone came up once. This chain links TRBV29-1 with TRBJ2-5; TRBD2 agrees at 11 bases. Germline loops: CDR1 SQVTM, CDR2 ANQGSEA. The junction had 8 bases not matched to a gene; V was cut back by 7 bases and J by 1 base. This CDR3 has 15 residues. CDR3 sequence (DNA): TGCAGCGCCGACACTAGCGGGGGTCGCCAAGAGACCCAGTACTTC. This codes for CSADTSGGRQETQYF.

The rearrangement links TRBV6-6 to TRBJ2-5; D is ambiguous. Trimming cost V 5 bases and J 5 bases, with 12 bases left between them. Per germline, CDR1 MNHNY and CDR2 SVGAGI (reference sequence). The CDR3 runs to 13 residues. This CDR3 reads CASSPLDTETQYF. The CDR3 DNA is TGTGCCAGCAGTCCGCTCGACACCGAGACCCAGTACTTC.

The rearrangement uses TRBV19 and TRBJ2-5, with D tentatively TRBD1 (5 bases). The CDR3 runs 13 residues. Trimming left V 4 bases short and J 3 bases short, with 9 bases between. The germline CDR1 and CDR2 sequences are LNHDA and SQIVND (reference sequence). CDR3 loop: CASSTDSEETQYF. For the CDR3, the DNA is TGTGCCAGTAGTACCGACAGCGAAGAGACCCAGTACTTC.

With respect to this clone: This specimen includes other DNA sequences encoding the same CDR3. V is TRBV29-1 and J is TRBJ2-7, with 7 nucleotides matching TRBD2. The CDR3 sequence is 13 residues long. V was pared by 5 bases and J by 4 bases, with 8 bases of the junction left unmatched. CDR1 and CDR2 from the germline V gene are SQVTM and ANQGSEA. The DNA of the CDR3 is TGCAGCGTTTCAAGTAGCGGGTTGTACGAGCAGTACTTC. It codes for CSVSSSGLYEQYF.

The J gene is TRBJ2-5, the V gene TRBV27, with 8 bases matching TRBD2. The J segment lost 2 bases and the V segment lost 7 bases, leaving 12 bases of the junction unmatched. Germline V gene sequence: CDR1 MNHEY, CDR2 SMNVEV (reference sequence). The CDR3 is 16 amino acids. This CDR3 is CASKTSGGGWQETQYF. The CDR3 DNA is TGTGCCAGCAAAACTAGCGGAGGGGGTTGGCAAGAGACCCAGTACTTC.

This clone has a single count. This chain uses TRBV7-3 with TRBJ1-6, with D possibly being TRBD1 (6 bases). CDR1 SGHTA and CDR2 FQGTGA come from the germline V gene. The V end was cut by 0 bases, the J end by 7 bases, with 10 bases between. This CDR3 region has 15 residues. The CDR3: CASSLTGGANSPLHF. As DNA, the CDR3 is TGTGCCAGCAGCTTAACCGGGGGGGCGAATTCACCCCTCCACTTT.

The J gene is TRBJ1-1, the V gene TRBV15; 7 bases align to TRBD1. V was clipped by 1 base and J by 4 bases; unmatched bases: 6. Germline V CDR1 and CDR2: LNHNV, YYDKDF (reference sequence). The CDR3 is made up of 15 amino acids. DNA of the CDR3: TGTGCCACCAGCAGAGTACCGACAGGGTTCACTGAAGCTTTCTTT. It codes for CATSRVPTGFTEAFF.

This clone was seen once. The chain joins TRBV27 to TRBJ2-3; 7 bases agree with TRBD1. The V gene's germline CDR1 is MNHEY and CDR2 SMNVEV (reference sequence). V lost 4 bases to trimming and J lost 2 bases; unmatched junction nucleotides: 3. The CDR3 loop spans 14 amino acids. CDR3 in DNA: TGTGCCAGCAGTTGGGGACAGCTCACAGATACGCAGTATTTT. Amino acids: CASSWGQLTDTQYF.

V usage is TRBV6-5 and J usage is TRBJ2-7, with D unresolved. V shed 0 bases and J shed 2 bases, with 8 bases lying between them. CDR3 size: 14 residues. Germline CDR1 reads MNHEY; CDR2 reads SVGAGI. DNA of the CDR3: TGTGCCAGCAGTTACTCGGCAGGAACCTACGAGCAGTACTTC. Protein product: CASSYSAGTYEQYF.

The genes are TRBV27 and TRBJ2-7; TRBD2 matches 7 bases. The ends lost 2 bases at V and 2 bases at J; junction bases unmatched: 6. Germline V CDR1 and CDR2: MNHEY, SMNVEV (reference sequence). This CDR3 has 15 residues. The CDR3 protein is CASSLLAATAYEQYF. CDR3 DNA: TGTGCCAGCAGTTTACTAGCGGCAACCGCCTACGAGCAGTACTTC.

Turning to this clone: The identical CDR3 is also encoded by other nucleotide sequences in the sample. The chain is built from TRBV27 and TRBJ1-1, with TRBD1 as a possible D gene (6 bases). The CDR3 runs to 14 residues. V was clipped by 0 bases and J by 4 bases, with 9 bases between them. Germline CDR1 and CDR2: MNHEY and SMNVEV (reference sequence). The CDR3 spells CASSLSRGGTEAFF. The CDR3 region has the DNA TGTGCCAGCAGTTTATCCAGAGGGGGCACTGAAGCTTTCTTT.

The J gene is TRBJ2-7, the V gene TRBV15; 9 bases are shared with TRBD2. Per germline, CDR1 LNHNV and CDR2 YYDKDF (reference sequence). V lost 5 bases to trimming and J lost 5 bases; unmatched junction nucleotides: 10. The CDR3 totals 15 residues. This CDR3 reads CATSPGRGGVNEQYF. The CDR3 DNA reads as TGTGCCACCAGCCCCGGGCGGGGGGGCGTAAACGAGCAGTACTTC.

The V and J genes are TRBV29-1 and TRBJ2-7; TRBD2 matches 7 bases. Germline lookup yields CDR1 SQVTM and CDR2 ANQGSEA. V was clipped by 4 bases and J by 5 bases; unmatched bases: 14. There are 15 residues in the CDR3. CDR3 nucleotides: TGCAGCGTTGTTTTAGGTGGGGGGGACCCGGACGAGCAGTACTTC. It codes for CSVVLGGGDPDEQYF.